This T cell receptor (beta chain) was identified in a study of somatic mutations in cytotoxic T cells in rheumatoid arthritis. Study observations and caveats: Unlike healthy controls, rheumatoid arthritis patients had CD8+ clonality that increased with age.

Sequencing used immunoSEQ multiplex PCR; TCRdb keeps in-frame clones, though not all of them. The sample includes about 20,000 clones, approximately 80% of them seen just once. About this clone itself: Its antigen is unidentified.

Positive magnetic bead selection, which isolated the CD4+ and CD8+ cells, was followed by a flow cytometry check of purity. Sample: CD8+ T cells sorted from blood. This receptor was obtained from an adult with rheumatoid arthritis.

As DNA, the CDR3 is TGTGCCAGCAGCCGAGGACAGGCCTGGAACGTCCTGACTTTC. It encodes CASSRGQAWNVLTF. This sequence joins TRBV5-6 and TRBJ2-6, with 7 bases aligning to TRBD1. The CDR3 contains 14 residues. The V and J ends lost 4 bases and 10 bases, in that order; junction bases with no gene match: 8. Germline values: CDR1 SGHDT, CDR2 YYEEEE. Full variable domain (remainder filled in from reference TRBV5-6 and TRBJ2-6): DAGVTQSPTHLIKTRGQQVTLRCSPKSGHDTVSWYQQALGQGPQFIFQYYEEEERQRGNFPDRFSGHQFPNYSSELNVNALLLGDSALYLCASSRGQAWNVLTFGAGSRLTVL.